Below, 21 T cell receptor beta chains from the same sample are listed, as sequenced in a study of shared T cell receptors in the human thymus. The assay was immunoSEQ multiplex PCR, and TCRdb's table has in-frame clones only and misses some. The sample shows 500,000 to 550,000 clones, about four fifths of them seen only once. The sample was also linked to a second study, of human thymus T cells.

Sequences were obtained from thymocytes. Receptors originate from a boy in the first two years of life with a congenital heart defect.

The chain uses TRBV5-5 and TRBJ2-5; D possibly corresponds to TRBD1 (6 bases). Germline loops: CDR1 SGHKS, CDR2 YYEKEE (reference sequence). Trimming stripped 4 bases from V and 2 bases from J, with 9 bases between. The CDR3 spans 13 residues. The CDR3 DNA is TGTGCCAGCAGCCGAGACAGGCAAGAGACCCAGTACTTC. Translating gives CASSRDRQETQYF.

This sequence joins TRBV10-2 and TRBJ2-3, with D perhaps TRBD2 (5 bases). V lost 4 bases to trimming and J lost 5 bases, with 13 bases between them. This CDR3 spans 14 amino acids. Germline assignment: CDR1 WSHSY and CDR2 SAAADI. DNA for the CDR3: TGCGCCAGCAGTGTTAGCGAAATGGAAGATACGCAGTATTTT. Protein: CASSVSEMEDTQYF.

The chain uses TRBV10-3 and TRBJ2-1; 7 bases are a match to TRBD2. Germline CDR1 and CDR2: ENHRY and SYGVKD. The length of the CDR3 is 15 residues. The ends lost 2 bases at V and 7 bases at J; junction bases unmatched: 8. The CDR3 DNA reads as TGTGCCATCAGTGAGGGGGGGGACGCCTTGAATGAGCAGTTCTTC. Translated: CAISEGGDALNEQFF.

Only a few counts were recorded for this clone. The V gene is TRBV4-1, the J gene TRBJ1-2; D is possibly TRBD1 (5 bases). This CDR3 comprises 14 residues. From germline, CDR1 is MGHRA and CDR2 YSYEKL. Trimming stripped 0 bases from V and 3 bases from J, with 8 bases between. In nucleotides, the CDR3 is TGCGCCAGCAGCCAAGATACGACAGACTATGGCTACACCTTC. This codes for CASSQDTTDYGYTF.

This chain joins TRBV12-5 and TRBJ2-3; the D gene is possibly TRBD2 (6 bases). Trimming left V 5 bases short and J 1 base short, with 16 bases between. Germline loops: CDR1 LGHNT, CDR2 FRNRAP. There are 16 residues in the CDR3. The DNA of the CDR3 is TGTGCTAGTGGTCCGGATCCGGGGACTCGCACAGATACGCAGTATTTT. Translated: CASGPDPGTRTDTQYF.

This clone was picked up a small number of times. This chain joins TRBV19 and TRBJ1-1; 7 bases are shared with TRBD1. CDR1 and CDR2 (germline): LNHDA, SQIVND (reference sequence). J gave up 0 bases and V 5 bases, and 6 bases lay outside the gene matches. This CDR3 is built from 15 residues. CDR3 coding DNA: TGTGCCAGTAGTCTCCGGACAGGCCTGAACACTGAAGCTTTCTTT. Its protein is CASSLRTGLNTEAFF.

J is TRBJ2-1 and V is TRBV4-3; 7 bases are a match to TRBD2. J lost 1 base, V lost 2 bases, and 8 bases had no gene match. This CDR3 comprises 17 residues. The V gene's germline CDR1 is LGHNA and CDR2 YSLEER. CDR3 residues: CASSQLWGLSSYNEQFF. CDR3 DNA: TGCGCCAGCAGCCAACTTTGGGGACTATCATCCTACAATGAGCAGTTCTTC.

The CDR3 DNA reads TGTGCCAGCAGCGGAGAGGTCTGGGAGCAGTACTTC. The encoded protein is CASSGEVWEQYF. The chain has TRBV6-1 and TRBJ2-7; D gene unclear. Germline V gene lookup returns CDR1 MNHNS and CDR2 SASEGT. Trimming shortened V by 6 bases and J by 7 bases, and 13 bases separated the two germline ends. The CDR3 is made up of 12 amino acids.

The V call is TRBV20-1, the J call TRBJ1-1; no reliable D call. Trimming took 2 bases from V and 11 from J, leaving 9 bases between them. From germline, CDR1 is DFQATT and CDR2 SNEGSKA (reference sequence). The CDR3 loop spans 10 amino acids. The CDR3 sequence is CSARMLEAFF. CDR3 in DNA: TGCAGTGCTAGAATGTTAGAGGCTTTCTTT.

There are a few counts of this clone. In this CDR3 the conserved last residue, phenylalanine or tryptophan, is missing, so a read error is likely. It is unclear where the CDR3 begins or ends on the DNA, so no DNA is shown, and the CDR3 is as TCRdb lists it. The V and J genes are TRBV21-1 and TRBJ2-7; TRBD1, the table's D call, lacks a check against the DNA. TRBV21-1 constitutes a pseudogene. The CDR3 spans 14 amino acids, including both terminal residues. This chain's CDR3 is CASSKARTGPRSVA.

V usage is TRBV7-9 and J usage is TRBJ2-7; D might be TRBD2 (5 bases). CDR1 is SEHNR and CDR2 is FQNEAQ in the germline V gene (reference sequence). V shed 5 bases and J shed 0 bases, with 23 bases lying between them. This CDR3 comprises 18 residues. In DNA, the CDR3 is TGTGCCAGCAGCCTTCAGCGGACCCAGAGCACTTACTCCTACGAGCAGTACTTC. This encodes CASSLQRTQSTYSYEQYF. Full variable domain (missing parts from reference TRBV7-9 and TRBJ2-7): DTGVSQNPRHKITKRGQNVTFRCDPISEHNRLYWYRQTLGQGPEFLTYFQNEAQLEKSRLLSDRFSAERPKGSFSTLEIQRTEQGDSAMYLCASSLQRTQSTYSYEQYFGPGTRLTVT.

This rearrangement joins TRBV15 to TRBJ2-3; TRBD2 is a possible D gene (6 bases). This CDR3 is 13 amino acids long. Germline-derived CDR1 and CDR2 are LNHNV and YYDKDF (reference sequence). V lost 7 bases and J lost 1, with 9 bases in between. CDR3 sequence (DNA): TGTGCCACCACGCGCGGGGGCACAGATACGCAGTATTTT. It encodes CATTRGGTDTQYF.

J is TRBJ2-5 and V is TRBV7-2; the D gene is possibly TRBD1 (6 bases). CDR1 is SGHTA, CDR2 FQGNSA, per germline. The CDR3 consists of 15 residues. Trimming removed 2 bases at V and 4 bases at J, with 14 bases between. In DNA form, the CDR3 reads TGTGCCAGCAGCTTATGCTGGGGGCAGGGAGAGACCCAGTACTTC. As protein: CASSLCWGQGETQYF.

This chain connects TRBV13 to TRBJ2-3; 8 nucleotides align to TRBD2. CDR1 is PRHDT, CDR2 FYEKMQ, per germline (reference sequence). V lost 10 bases to trimming and J lost 3 bases; unmatched junction nucleotides: 15. The CDR3 covers 16 residues. The CDR3, as DNA: TGTGCCACCACGTTGTCGGAGCGGGAGAGGACAGATACGCAGTATTTT. Its translation is CATTLSERERTDTQYF.

The rearrangement joins TRBV10-3 to TRBJ2-2; TRBD2 is a possible D gene (6 bases). V shed 6 bases and J shed 5 bases, with 22 bases lying between them. From germline, CDR1 is ENHRY and CDR2 SYGVKD. The CDR3 loop spans 17 amino acids. In DNA form, the CDR3 reads TGTGCCATCAGCGGCCAGGGCGGGACTCTCGGGACCGGGGAGCTGTTTTTT. Translating gives CAISGQGGTLGTGELFF.

The chain has TRBV4-1 and TRBJ2-4, with 7 bases that match TRBD1. CDR1 is MGHRA, CDR2 YSYEKL, per germline. CDR3 length equals 16 residues. V lost 3 bases and J lost 5; bases outside the gene matches: 10. Written as DNA, the CDR3 is TGCGCCAGCAGCCACCACCCCGGGACAGCGGAAAACATTCAGTACTTC. Translating gives CASSHHPGTAENIQYF.

This clone has just a few counts. This chain uses TRBV4-3 with TRBJ2-1; TRBD2 might be the D (5 bases). The germline V gene encodes CDR1 LGHNA and CDR2 YSLEER. V gave up 4 bases and J gave up 6 bases, with 19 bases separating them. The CDR3 consists of 16 residues. CDR3 amino acids: CASSPTRRRASNEQFF. Written as DNA, the CDR3 is TGCGCCAGCAGCCCTACTAGACGCCGGGCGAGCAATGAGCAGTTCTTC.

V usage is TRBV7-9 and J usage is TRBJ2-1; D is possibly TRBD1 (6 bases). The CDR3 runs 12 residues. Germline CDR1 is SEHNR and CDR2 is FQNEAQ (reference sequence). Trimming removed 7 bases from V and 5 bases from J, with 9 bases in between. CDR3: CASKDRHNEQFF. The CDR3 nucleotides are TGTGCCAGCAAAGACAGGCACAATGAGCAGTTCTTC.

Note on this clone: Other DNA sequences in this specimen translate into the identical CDR3. This chain connects TRBV20-1 to TRBJ1-1; D is ambiguous. The V end lost 5 bases, the J end lost 3 bases, and 7 bases lay between the germline ends. CDR1 DFQATT and CDR2 SNEGSKA come from the germline V gene (reference sequence). The CDR3 spans 11 residues. CDR3 in DNA: TGCAGTGCTCGGAGAGACACTGAAGCTTTCTTT. Amino acid sequence: CSARRDTEAFF.

This CDR3 reads CASSLSGTGGNYEQYF. CDR3 sequence (DNA): TGTGCCAGCAGTTTATCCGGGACAGGGGGCAATTACGAGCAGTACTTC. The rearrangement links TRBV27 to TRBJ2-7; 12 nucleotides agree with TRBD1. The CDR3 consists of 16 residues. Germline lookup yields CDR1 MNHEY and CDR2 SMNVEV (reference sequence). The J segment lost 4 bases and the V segment lost 0 bases, leaving 4 bases of the junction unmatched.

The CDR3 bases are TGTGCCAGCAGTTCCGGGACACCCTCTGGGGCCAACGTCCTGACTTTC. Amino acids: CASSSGTPSGANVLTF. The chain couples TRBV6-6 to TRBJ2-6; TRBD1 might be the D (6 bases). V lost 4 bases and J 0 bases, leaving 10 bases between the germline ends. The V gene's germline CDR1 is MNHNY and CDR2 SVGAGI (reference sequence). The CDR3 length is 16 residues.